This TCR beta chain stems from a study of blood T cell repertoires in COVID-19. Authors' processing steps: From reference gene primer amplification, estimates of nucleated cell counts were derived. Profiling relied on immunoSEQ multiplex PCR, and the TCRdb table lists in-frame clones only, not all of them. V, J and clone size were drawn from that table, and D and trimming were deduced from the DNA. The data hold 300,000 to 450,000 clones, with around 85% observed a single time. This clone was recorded only once. Other nucleotide sequences in the sample specify the same CDR3. Material: peripheral blood. The origin of this receptor is a woman in her late teens or twenties with acute or convalescent COVID-19.

As DNA, the CDR3 is TGTGCCAGCAGTTCGAGCGGCAATCAGCCCCAGCATTTT. Protein: CASSSSGNQPQHF. This chain connects TRBV27 to TRBJ1-5, with unresolved D. Germline lookup yields CDR1 MNHEY and CDR2 SMNVEV (reference sequence). CDR3 size: 13 residues. The V end was cut by 4 bases, the J end by 2 bases, with 6 bases between.